This T cell receptor beta chain was sequenced for a study of blood T cell repertoires in COVID-19. V lost 1 base and J lost 1, with 9 bases in between. This CDR3 spans 15 amino acids. Looked up from germline, CDR1 is LNHDA and CDR2 is SQIVND (reference sequence). The authors' processing: Amplifying reference gene primers gave estimates of nucleated cell counts. Clones were read by immunoSEQ multiplex PCR, and TCRdb kept only the in-frame ones, dropping some. The DNA gave D and trimming, while V, J and clone size come from that table. The sample consists of about 190,000 clones, around 86% of them appearing once.

The sequencing sample was made of peripheral blood. The sequence was obtained from a man in his forties with acute or convalescent COVID-19. This sequence joins TRBV19 and TRBJ2-3; D is undetermined. CDR3 region: CASSIGLVGTDTQYF. The CDR3 DNA sequence: TGTGCCAGTAGTATAGGATTGGTAGGCACAGATACGCAGTATTTT.